The rows below give T cell receptor beta chains drawn from one sample of a study of blood T cell repertoires in COVID-19. Sequenced by immunoSEQ multiplex PCR; TCRdb stores in-frame clones only, minus some. The sample lists some 200,000 clones; 80% to 90% were seen once. Sequencing was performed on PBMCs or T cells enriched from blood (not recorded which). These receptors all stem from a man aged 35-49 years who had recovered from COVID-19. Both conserved end residues are part of each CDR3. A D gene is named only where the DNA matches it firmly. Clone size is not always given. Where it is, it says once, few, many or a class for expanded clones.

NA	TRBJ1-1	NA	TRBV24-1	CATSDARGVGPVVSEAFF	TGTGCCACCAGTGATGCCCGTGGCGTGGGGCCAGTAGTCTCTGAAGCTTTCTTT
NA	TRBJ1-1	NA	TRBV2	CASSVASGINFF	NA
NA	TRBJ2-1	NA	TRBV9	CASSPQGNEQFF	TGTGCCAGCAGCCCACAGGGCAATGAGCAGTTCTTC
NA	TRBJ1-5	TRBD1	TRBV3-1/TRBV3-2	CASSQGTGRNQPQHF	TGTGCCAGCAGCCAAGGGACAGGGAGGAATCAGCCCCAGCATTTT
NA	TRBJ1-4	NA	TRBV10-3	CAISEPGSGKEKLFF	TGTGCCATCAGTGAGCCGGGGAGCGGGAAGGAAAAACTGTTTTTT
NA	TRBJ1-1	TRBD1	TRBV7-8	CASSLARGRGTEAFF	TGTGCCAGCAGCTTAGCGAGGGGGCGCGGAACTGAAGCTTTCTTT
once	TRBJ1-1	TRBD1	TRBV6-5	CATTKTGRTEAFF	TGTGCCACTACAAAGACAGGGAGGACTGAAGCTTTCTTT
NA	TRBJ1-5	NA	TRBV19	CASTPAGASNQPQHF	TGTGCCAGTACCCCGGCTGGGGCCTCCAATCAGCCCCAGCATTTT
NA	TRBJ1-5	TRBD1	TRBV5-6	CASSFQRQGFRQPQHF	TGTGCCAGCAGCTTCCAGCGACAGGGTTTTAGGCAGCCCCAGCATTTT
NA	TRBJ1-3	NA	TRBV9	CASSVASTVASGNTIYF	TGTGCCAGCAGCGTAGCGTCTACGGTAGCCTCTGGAAACACCATATATTTT
NA	TRBJ2-2	NA	TRBV28	CASSLVLTENTGELFF	TGTGCCAGCAGTTTAGTTCTGACAGAAAACACCGGGGAGCTGTTTTTT
once	TRBJ2-5	TRBD1	TRBV18	CASSLGFGRRGPQETQYF	TGTGCCAGCTCACTCGGATTTGGACGTAGGGGGCCACAAGAGACCCAGTACTTC
NA	TRBJ1-1	TRBD1	TRBV27	CASSNEGTGGGEAFF	TGTGCCAGCAGCAACGAAGGGACAGGGGGCGGTGAAGCTTTCTTT
few	TRBJ2-5	NA	TRBV27	CASSLSRGVSYQETQYF	TGTGCCAGCAGTTTAAGCAGGGGGGTATCTTACCAAGAGACCCAGTACTTC
NA	TRBJ1-5	NA	TRBV28	CASRNRLWSNQPQHF	TGTGCCAGCAGGAACAGGTTGTGGAGCAATCAGCCCCAGCATTTT
NA	TRBJ1-2	NA	TRBV7-8	CASSLTFGGPSPYGYTF	TGTGCCAGCAGCTTAACGTTCGGGGGACCTAGCCCCTATGGCTACACCTTC
NA	TRBJ2-5	TRBD2	TRBV18	CASSPTSGGGAAETQYF	TGTGCCAGCTCACCAACCTCTGGCGGGGGGGCAGCGGAGACCCAGTACTTC
NA	TRBJ2-7	NA	TRBV12-5	CASGLSQATYEQYF	TGTGCTAGTGGTTTGAGTCAGGCCACCTACGAGCAGTACTTC
once	TRBJ1-4	NA	TRBV9	CASSVARGAANEKLFF	TGTGCCAGCAGCGTAGCGCGGGGGGCAGCTAATGAAAAACTGTTTTTT
NA	TRBJ2-2	TRBD2	TRBV18	CASSPRVAGTTGELFF	TGTGCCAGCTCACCTCGGGTAGCGGGGACCACCGGGGAGCTGTTTTTT
NA	TRBJ2-1	NA	TRBV7-8	CASSLSGRLDEQFF	TGTGCCAGCAGCTTAAGTGGGAGGCTAGATGAGCAGTTCTTC
NA	TRBJ2-1	TRBD2	TRBV19	CASSIGSGSGYEQFF	TGTGCCAGTAGTATAGGGAGCGGGAGCGGCTATGAGCAGTTCTTC
NA	TRBJ1-2	NA	TRBV7-6	CASSLVAVAAAANYGYTF	TGTGCCAGCAGCTTAGTAGCCGTGGCGGCAGCGGCTAACTATGGCTACACCTTC
NA	TRBJ2-1	NA	TRBV19	CASKRQGSNEQFF	TGTGCCAGTAAAAGGCAGGGGTCCAATGAGCAGTTCTTC
NA	TRBJ2-7	TRBD1	TRBV9	CASSVGGGAFNEQYF	TGTGCCAGCAGCGTAGGAGGGGGCGCTTTCAACGAGCAGTACTTC
few	TRBJ2-1	NA	TRBV30	CAWSRLVFNEQFF	TGTGCCTGGAGTCGACTAGTCTTCAATGAGCAGTTCTTC
NA	TRBJ1-2	TRBD1	TRBV18	CASSPDQGAGRGYTF	TGTGCCAGCTCACCAGATCAGGGGGCGGGCCGTGGCTACACCTTC
NA	TRBJ1-3	NA	TRBV5-1	CASSRPGDTIYF	TGCGCCAGCAGCCGGCCCGGGGACACCATATATTTT
NA	TRBJ2-1	NA	TRBV3-1/TRBV3-2	CASSQVDEQFF	TGTGCCAGCAGCCAAGTAGATGAGCAGTTCTTC
NA	TRBJ2-1	TRBD1	TRBV29-1	CSAWGQDNNEQFF	TGCAGCGCCTGGGGACAGGATAACAATGAGCAGTTCTTC
NA	TRBJ2-2	TRBD2	TRBV19	CASSIIAGVTGELFF	TGTGCCAGTAGTATCATAGCGGGAGTAACCGGGGAGCTGTTTTTT
NA	TRBJ2-5	NA	TRBV9	CASSVGGDLETQYF	TGTGCCAGCAGCGTAGGGGGGGATCTGGAGACCCAGTACTTC
NA	TRBJ1-3	NA	TRBV3-1/TRBV3-2	CASSHSGSLRSSGNTIYF	TGTGCCAGCAGCCATTCTGGGAGCCTTAGGAGCTCTGGAAACACCATATATTTT
NA	TRBJ1-1	NA	TRBV10-1	CASSGHTGITEAFF	TGCGCCAGCAGTGGACACACAGGGATCACTGAAGCTTTCTTT
NA	TRBJ1-1	NA	TRBV13	CASSLGRTPEAFF	TGTGCCAGCAGCTTAGGAAGGACACCTGAAGCTTTCTTT
NA	TRBJ2-1	TRBD2	TRBV27	CASSLRREGDNEQFF	TGTGCCAGCAGTTTACGGCGGGAGGGTGACAATGAGCAGTTCTTC
NA	TRBJ2-7	NA	TRBV5-1	CASSPDNSYEQYF	TGCGCCAGCAGCCCGGACAACTCCTACGAGCAGTACTTC
once	TRBJ2-1	TRBD2	TRBV19	CASSASGFLYNEQFF	TGTGCCAGTTCTGCTAGCGGGTTTCTCTACAATGAGCAGTTCTTC
NA	TRBJ1-3	NA	TRBV27	CASSLSLFSGNTIYF	TGTGCCAGCAGTTTATCACTTTTCTCTGGAAACACCATATATTTT
NA	TRBJ1-6	NA	TRBV6-1	CASSDGWTRSPLHF	TGTGCCAGCAGTGATGGGTGGACTCGATCACCCCTCCACTTT
few	TRBJ2-5	NA	TRBV24-1	CATSHHVRGMETQYF	TGTGCCACCAGCCACCACGTGCGAGGAATGGAGACCCAGTACTTC
NA	TRBJ2-3	TRBD2	TRBV5-1	CASGTSGSSTDTQYF	TGCGCCAGCGGGACTAGCGGATCTAGCACAGATACGCAGTATTTT
NA	TRBJ1-1	TRBD1	TRBV29-1	CSVDRDRGYTEAFF	TGCAGCGTTGATAGGGACAGGGGCTACACTGAAGCTTTCTTT
NA	TRBJ2-7	TRBD1	TRBV7-8	CASSADRGRRNEQYF	TGTGCCAGCAGCGCCGACAGGGGGAGGCGAAACGAGCAGTACTTC
few	TRBJ2-3	TRBD2	TRBV5-1	CASSDDRGSGGPTDTQYF	TGCGCCAGCAGTGATGACCGGGGTAGCGGGGGTCCCACAGATACGCAGTATTTT
NA	TRBJ2-2	NA	TRBV2	CASSRYTGELFF	TGTGCCAGCAGCAGGTACACCGGGGAGCTGTTTTTT
NA	TRBJ2-1	TRBD2	TRBV10-3	CAISERGTSGIDEQFF	TGTGCCATCAGTGAGAGGGGGACTAGCGGGATCGATGAGCAGTTCTTC
few	TRBJ2-7	TRBD2	TRBV11-1	CASSKTSGRFNEQYF	TGTGCCAGCAGCAAGACTAGCGGGAGGTTCAACGAGCAGTACTTC
NA	TRBJ2-3	TRBD2	TRBV29-1	CSAGLAGVTDTQYF	TGCAGCGCTGGACTAGCGGGAGTGACGGATACGCAGTATTTT
NA	TRBJ2-1	NA	TRBV2	CASSESGDEQFF	TGTGCCAGCAGTGAATCGGGGGATGAGCAGTTCTTC
NA	TRBJ1-3	TRBD1	TRBV24-1	CATSTATGGGNTIYF	TGTGCCACCAGCACGGCGACAGGGGGTGGAAACACCATATATTTT
NA	TRBJ2-1	NA	TRBV3-1/TRBV3-2	CASSFKSGEQFF	TGTGCCAGCAGCTTTAAGAGCGGGGAGCAGTTCTTC
NA	TRBJ2-7	TRBD2	TRBV7-9	CASTPRGGGGEQYF	TGTGCCAGCACCCCCCGGGGGGGCGGAGGGGAGCAGTACTTC
NA	TRBJ2-2	TRBD2	TRBV7-9	CASTPSAGGPGELFF	TGTGCCAGCACCCCTTCGGCGGGAGGGCCCGGGGAGCTGTTTTTT
NA	TRBJ2-7	NA	TRBV7-8	CASTPGGNYEQYF	TGTGCCAGCACCCCAGGGGGGAACTACGAGCAGTACTTC